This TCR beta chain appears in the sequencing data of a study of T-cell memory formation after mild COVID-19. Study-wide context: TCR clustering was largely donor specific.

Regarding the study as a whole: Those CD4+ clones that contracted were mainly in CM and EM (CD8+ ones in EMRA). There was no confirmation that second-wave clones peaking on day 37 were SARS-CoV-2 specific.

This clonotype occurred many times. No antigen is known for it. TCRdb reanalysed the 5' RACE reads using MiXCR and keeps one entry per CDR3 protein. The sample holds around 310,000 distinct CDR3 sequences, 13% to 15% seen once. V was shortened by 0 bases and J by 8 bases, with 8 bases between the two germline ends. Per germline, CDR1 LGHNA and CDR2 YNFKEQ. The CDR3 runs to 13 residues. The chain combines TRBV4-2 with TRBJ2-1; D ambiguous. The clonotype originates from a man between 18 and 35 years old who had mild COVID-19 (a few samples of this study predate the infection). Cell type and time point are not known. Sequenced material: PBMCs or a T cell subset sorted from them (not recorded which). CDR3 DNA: TGTGCCAGCAGCCAAGAGGTCTGGGATGAGCAGTTCTTC. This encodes CASSQEVWDEQFF.